One T cell receptor (beta chain) is described in this entry. Under the authors' procedure: Amplifying reference gene primers gave estimates of nucleated cell counts. This table comes from immunoSEQ multiplex PCR, and its TCRdb copy is limited to in-frame clones, with some not included. From that table come the V and J calls and clone size; the DNA was used to work out D and trimming. Of just under 95,000 clones in the sample, 80% are singletons; the top ten hold around a fifth. This sample stems from a study of blood T cell repertoires in COVID-19. For the study at large: Spain, Italy and the United States supplied samples that represented acute and convalescent COVID-19. PBMCs, B-cell-depleted T cells, or T cells provided the cDNA or gDNA that made up the material.

Germline lookup yields CDR1 SGHVS and CDR2 FQNEAQ. The CDR3 is 17 residues long. Trimming took off 2 bases at V and 1 base at J, with 15 bases between the two ends. This rearrangement joins TRBV7-8 to TRBJ1-5; D is perhaps TRBD1 (5 bases). The sequenced material came from peripheral blood. This clonotype originated in a human donor in a cohort sampled during active COVID-19. CDR3 amino acids: CASSLKGRLRSNQPQHF. DNA for the CDR3: TGTGCCAGCAGCTTAAAGGGGCGCCTCCGAAGCAATCAGCCCCAGCATTTT.